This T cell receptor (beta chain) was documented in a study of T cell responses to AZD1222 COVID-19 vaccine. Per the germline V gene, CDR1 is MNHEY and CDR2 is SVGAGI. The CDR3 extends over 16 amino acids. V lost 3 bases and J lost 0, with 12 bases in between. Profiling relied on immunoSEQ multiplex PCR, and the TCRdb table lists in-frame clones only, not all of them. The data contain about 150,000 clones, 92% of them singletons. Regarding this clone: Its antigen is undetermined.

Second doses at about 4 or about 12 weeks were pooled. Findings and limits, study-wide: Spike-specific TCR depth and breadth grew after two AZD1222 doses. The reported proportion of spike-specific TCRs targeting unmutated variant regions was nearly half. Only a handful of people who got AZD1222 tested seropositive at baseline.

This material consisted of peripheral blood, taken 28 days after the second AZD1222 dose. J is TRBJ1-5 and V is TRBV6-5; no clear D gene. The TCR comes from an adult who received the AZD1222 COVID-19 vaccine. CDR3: CASSYWLRNSNQPQHF. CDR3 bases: TGTGCCAGCAGTTATTGGCTCAGAAATAGCAATCAGCCCCAGCATTTT.